These 5 T cell receptor beta chains came from one sample sequenced in a study of T cells in Graves' hyperthyroidism and ophthalmopathy. TCR beta CDR3 regions were amplified from RNA. HTBI primers were employed in a first-round RT-PCR of the TCR CDR3. Via MiXCR, TCRdb re-called the multiplex PCR reads, giving one row per CDR3 protein. The sample has roughly 580,000 distinct CDR3 sequences, 14% seen once. The specimen was blood. Every receptor here comes from a woman aged 30 to 39 with Graves' hyperthyroidism that later progressed to Graves' ophthalmopathy.

This clonotype was seen at least ten times. This chain joins TRBV28 and TRBJ1-4; D remains unclear. The CDR3 contains 13 residues. The V gene's germline CDR1 is MDHEN and CDR2 SYDVKM. Trimming pared 5 bases from V and 0 bases from J, leaving 4 bases between. The CDR3, as DNA: TGTGCCAGCAGTACATCAACTAATGAAAAACTGTTTTTT. Its translation: CASSTSTNEKLFF. Full variable domain (remainder filled in from reference TRBV28 and TRBJ1-4): DVKVTQSSRYLVKRTGEKVFLECVQDMDHENMFWYRQDPGLGLRLIYFSYDVKMKEKGDIPEGYSVSREKKERFSLILESASTNQTSMYLCASSTSTNEKLFFGSGTQLSVL.

This clonotype was detected ten times or more. The chain carries TRBV9 and TRBJ2-7; either TRBD1 or TRBD2 may supply D (6 bases each). V lost 0 bases, J lost 3 bases, and 10 bases lay in between. Per the germline V gene, CDR1 is SGDLS and CDR2 is YYNGEE. This CDR3 is 14 amino acids long. As DNA, the CDR3 is TGTGCCAGCAGCGTAGGGGGGGCAGACTACGAGCAGTACTTC. Amino acid sequence: CASSVGGADYEQYF.

The chain is built from TRBV6-1 and TRBJ1-1; D possibly corresponds to TRBD1 (5 bases). CDR1 is MNHNS and CDR2 is SASEGT in the germline V gene. This CDR3 is built from 12 residues. Trimming pared 6 bases from V and 7 bases from J, leaving 12 bases between. In nucleotides, the CDR3 is TGTGCCAGCAGCGTCCGGGACGGTGAAGCTTTCTTT. Translation: CASSVRDGEAFF.

The table lists this clonotype with a few counts. The chain joins TRBV5-1 to TRBJ2-7; D ambiguous. V lost 7 bases, J lost 5 bases, and 13 bases lay in between. The CDR3 is 12 amino acids. Looked up from germline, CDR1 is SGHRS and CDR2 is YFSETQ. The CDR3 DNA is TGCGCCAGCGGCCCAGGACCCGACGAGCAGTACTTC. This encodes CASGPGPDEQYF.

V usage is TRBV6-6 and J usage is TRBJ1-1; D unclear. CDR3 length: 14 residues. V was shortened by 2 bases and J by 9 bases, with 16 bases between the two germline ends. CDR1 is MNHNY and CDR2 is SVGAGI in the germline V gene (reference sequence). The CDR3 region is CASSYHRDRPQAFF. The CDR3 nucleotides are TGTGCCAGCAGTTACCATCGGGATCGCCCTCAAGCTTTCTTT.